What follows is one TCR beta chain and its context. The sample is drawn from a study of blood T cell repertoires in COVID-19. Study-wide context: From T cells, B-cell-depleted T cells, or PBMCs came the material, which was cDNA or gDNA.

Here immunoSEQ multiplex PCR was the method, and the copy in TCRdb shows in-frame clones only, minus some. The table records over 35,000 clones, about 82% of them present only once. This CDR3 contains 17 residues. V shed 1 base and J shed 0 bases, with 16 bases lying between them. Germline V gives CDR1 LNHNV, CDR2 YYDKDF (reference sequence). The sample taken for sequencing was peripheral blood. The TCR originated in a human donor in a cohort sampled during active COVID-19. The gene calls are TRBV15 and TRBJ2-7; D perhaps matches TRBD2 (6 bases). For the CDR3, the DNA is TGTGCCACCAGCAGAGTCCTAGGGACTCCTCTCTCCTACGAGCAGTACTTC. The encoded protein is CATSRVLGTPLSYEQYF.